This section outlines one TCR beta chain sequence together with its context. Its cognate antigen is unknown. No DNA is given; TCRdb re-called the 5' RACE reads and lists each CDR3 protein once. Across approximately 100,000 distinct CDR3 sequences, the top ten clones capture roughly 1.9% of the sample. These data are taken from a study of monozygotic twins with inflammatory bowel disease. Study outcomes and limitations: No one strong IBD-associated signal or clonotype was supported.

The CDR3 covers 15 residues. Sequenced input: blood. The receptor was derived from a human donor with ulcerative colitis or Crohn's disease, or a healthy co-twin of an affected twin (not recorded which). The chain employs TRBV12-3 or TRBV12-4 and TRBJ2-1; the TRBD2 assignment by TCRdb is unverifiable without DNA. The CDR3 sequence is CASSPEGLAGDEQFF.